A selection of T cell receptor beta chains follows, all from one sample in a study of siplizumab effects on memory and regulatory T cells. TCRdb's copy holds only in-frame clones and misses some; the assay was immunoSEQ multiplex PCR. The table has about 56,000 clones, less than 98% seen once; the top ten hold approximately 1%. Sequencing was performed on naive CD8+ T cells sorted from blood. All receptors come from a human donor in good health. Each CDR3 is given with its conserved first and last residue. D genes are given only for firm matches. A row's size may be missing; if present it is once, few, many or a size class.

v_call: TRBV6-5; d_call: .; clone_size: .; j_call: TRBJ2-5; cdr3_nt: TGTGCCAGCAGTTACTCTCCCAGGGACCTGGAGACCCAGTACTTC; cdr3_aa: CASSYSPRDLETQYF
v_call: TRBV4-1; d_call: TRBD2; clone_size: once; j_call: TRBJ2-7; cdr3_nt: TGCGCCAGCAGCCAAGTGATTACGGGAGGGAGGTACGAGCAGTACTTC; cdr3_aa: CASSQVITGGRYEQYF
v_call: TRBV7-9; d_call: .; clone_size: .; j_call: TRBJ2-2; cdr3_nt: TGTGCCAGCAGCTTAGTACGGGGGCTAAACACCGGGGAGCTGTTTTTT; cdr3_aa: CASSLVRGLNTGELFF
v_call: TRBV11-1; d_call: TRBD2; clone_size: .; j_call: TRBJ2-1; cdr3_nt: TGTGCCAGCAGCATACTAGCGGGACACAATGAGCAGTTCTTC; cdr3_aa: CASSILAGHNEQFF
v_call: TRBV19; d_call: .; clone_size: .; j_call: TRBJ1-5; cdr3_nt: TGTGCCAGTAGTATAAAGGGGGGTCAGCCCCAGCATTTT; cdr3_aa: CASSIKGGQPQHF
v_call: TRBV30; d_call: .; clone_size: .; j_call: TRBJ1-4; cdr3_nt: TGTGCCTGGAGTGGCATTCTAAAGGCAACTAATGAAAAACTGTTTTTT; cdr3_aa: CAWSGILKATNEKLFF
v_call: TRBV21-1; d_call: .; clone_size: .; j_call: TRBJ2-7; cdr3_nt: TGTGCCAGCAGACCCGGGGGGGACTACGAGCAGTACTTC; cdr3_aa: CASRPGGDYEQYF
v_call: TRBV9; d_call: .; clone_size: .; j_call: TRBJ2-3; cdr3_nt: TGTGCCAGCAGCGTAGAGGGCAGCAGAACAGATACGCAGTATTTT; cdr3_aa: CASSVEGSRTDTQYF
v_call: TRBV28; d_call: TRBD2; clone_size: .; j_call: TRBJ2-7; cdr3_nt: TGTGCCAGCAGTCACGGGACTAGCGGGGTTTACGAGCAGTACTTC; cdr3_aa: CASSHGTSGVYEQYF
v_call: TRBV19; d_call: .; clone_size: .; j_call: TRBJ2-7; cdr3_nt: TGTGCCAGTAGTTTACGGGCCACCCCTTCCTACGAGCAGTACTTC; cdr3_aa: CASSLRATPSYEQYF
v_call: TRBV7-6; d_call: TRBD1; clone_size: .; j_call: TRBJ1-5; cdr3_nt: TGTGCCAGCAGCCCCGGGACAGGGGCTCGGCAGCCCCAGCATTTT; cdr3_aa: CASSPGTGARQPQHF
v_call: TRBV15; d_call: TRBD2; clone_size: .; j_call: TRBJ2-1; cdr3_nt: TGTGCCACCAGGCCCCAGACAGGGATGGCTAGCGGGGACTCCTACAATGAGCAGTTCTTC; cdr3_aa: CATRPQTGMASGDSYNEQFF
v_call: TRBV9; d_call: TRBD2; clone_size: .; j_call: TRBJ2-7; cdr3_nt: TGTGCCAGCAGCCGCGGGGGATCCTACGAGCAGTACTTC; cdr3_aa: CASSRGGSYEQYF
v_call: TRBV6-5; d_call: TRBD2; clone_size: .; j_call: TRBJ2-3; cdr3_nt: TGTGCCAGCAGTTATTATGCGGGAGGGAGCGATACGCAGTATTTT; cdr3_aa: CASSYYAGGSDTQYF
v_call: TRBV10-1; d_call: .; clone_size: .; j_call: TRBJ2-1; cdr3_nt: TGCGCCAGCAGTGCTGCCTATAGCTCCTACAATGAGCAGTTCTTC; cdr3_aa: CASSAAYSSYNEQFF
v_call: TRBV19; d_call: .; clone_size: once; j_call: TRBJ2-7; cdr3_nt: TGTGCCAGTATCCCCAGCGCCGGGGGCCTGGGCGAGCAGTACTTC; cdr3_aa: CASIPSAGGLGEQYF
v_call: TRBV2; d_call: TRBD2; clone_size: .; j_call: TRBJ2-7; cdr3_nt: TGTGCCAGCAGTGGACTAGCGGGAGACGAGCAGTACTTC; cdr3_aa: CASSGLAGDEQYF
v_call: TRBV10-3; d_call: TRBD1; clone_size: .; j_call: TRBJ2-7; cdr3_nt: TGTGCCATCAGTGCCCCCGATACAGGGGTTTCGGAGCAGTACTTC; cdr3_aa: CAISAPDTGVSEQYF
v_call: TRBV10-3; d_call: .; clone_size: .; j_call: TRBJ1-1; cdr3_nt: TGTGCCATCAGTGAGGCCTGGTCATCGGACACTGAAGCTTTCTTT; cdr3_aa: CAISEAWSSDTEAFF
v_call: TRBV5-6; d_call: .; clone_size: .; j_call: TRBJ2-6; cdr3_nt: TGTGCCAGCGCGGGGCAGGGTCTCTCTGGGGCCAACGTCCTGACTTTC; cdr3_aa: CASAGQGLSGANVLTF
v_call: TRBV9; d_call: TRBD1; clone_size: .; j_call: TRBJ1-3; cdr3_nt: TGTGCCAGCAGCGAGGACAGGGGAAGATCTATCTCTGGAAACACCATATATTTT; cdr3_aa: CASSEDRGRSISGNTIYF
v_call: TRBV7-9; d_call: .; clone_size: .; j_call: TRBJ2-7; cdr3_nt: TGTGCCAGCAGTTCTACAGGGGGGGACTCCTACGAGCAGTACTTC; cdr3_aa: CASSSTGGDSYEQYF
v_call: TRBV2; d_call: TRBD1; clone_size: .; j_call: TRBJ1-4; cdr3_nt: TGTGCCAGCAGCGCACAGGGGGTGTGGGAAAAACTGTTTTTT; cdr3_aa: CASSAQGVWEKLFF
v_call: TRBV9; d_call: TRBD2; clone_size: .; j_call: TRBJ2-1; cdr3_nt: TGTGCCAGCAGCCACCCCCTGACTAGCGGGAAAGGGGGTGAGCAGTTCTTC; cdr3_aa: CASSHPLTSGKGGEQFF
v_call: TRBV6-4; d_call: .; clone_size: .; j_call: TRBJ1-2; cdr3_nt: TGTGCCAGCAGCAACCTTGGGGCCCCTAACTATGGCTACACCTTC; cdr3_aa: CASSNLGAPNYGYTF
v_call: TRBV5-5; d_call: .; clone_size: .; j_call: TRBJ1-1; cdr3_nt: TGTGCCAGCAGCTTGGGAAGGAACACTGAAGCTTTCTTT; cdr3_aa: CASSLGRNTEAFF
v_call: TRBV5-8; d_call: .; clone_size: once; j_call: TRBJ2-7; cdr3_nt: TGTGCCAGCAGAGGGGGGCCCCTAGGCTCCTACGAGCAGTACTTC; cdr3_aa: CASRGGPLGSYEQYF
v_call: TRBV6-5; d_call: .; clone_size: .; j_call: TRBJ2-1; cdr3_nt: TGTGCCAGCAGTGGATTACTCAATGAGCAGTTCTTC; cdr3_aa: CASSGLLNEQFF
v_call: TRBV7-9; d_call: .; clone_size: .; j_call: TRBJ2-5; cdr3_nt: TGTGCCAGCAGCTTTCGAGGGCGGGAGACCCAGTACTTC; cdr3_aa: CASSFRGRETQYF
v_call: TRBV11-2; d_call: .; clone_size: .; j_call: TRBJ2-7; cdr3_nt: TGTGCCAGCAGCTTAAGGACAGTCTCCTACGAGCAGTACTTC; cdr3_aa: CASSLRTVSYEQYF
v_call: TRBV27; d_call: .; clone_size: .; j_call: TRBJ1-6; cdr3_nt: TGTGCCAGCAGTTTAACCACAAGGGGACCGTCCTATAATTCACCCCTCCACTTT; cdr3_aa: CASSLTTRGPSYNSPLHF
v_call: TRBV5-4; d_call: TRBD2; clone_size: once; j_call: TRBJ2-7; cdr3_nt: TGTGCCAGCAGCTTGGGGGCTAGCGGGAGGGCCTCCGAGCAGTACTTC; cdr3_aa: CASSLGASGRASEQYF
v_call: TRBV4-3; d_call: .; clone_size: .; j_call: TRBJ1-4; cdr3_nt: TGCGCCAGCAGCCAAAATAGCGGGATGCGTGAAAAACTGTTTTTT; cdr3_aa: CASSQNSGMREKLFF
v_call: TRBV9; d_call: TRBD1; clone_size: .; j_call: TRBJ1-4; cdr3_nt: TGTGCCAGCAGCGCCGAGACAGGGGCTCCTAATGAAAAACTGTTTTTT; cdr3_aa: CASSAETGAPNEKLFF
v_call: TRBV19; d_call: .; clone_size: .; j_call: TRBJ2-7; cdr3_nt: TGTGCCAGTAGTGCCTTTTCACGAGGTACGGTAAACGAGCAGTACTTC; cdr3_aa: CASSAFSRGTVNEQYF